This T cell receptor beta chain stems from a study of blood T cell repertoires in COVID-19. Study background: Whether acute or convalescent, the COVID-19 samples came from the United States, Italy and Spain. The analysed material was cDNA or gDNA that came from T cells, B-cell-depleted T cells, or PBMCs.

Original analysis: Reference gene primer amplification gave estimated nucleated cell counts. Generated by immunoSEQ multiplex PCR, the TCRdb table keeps only in-frame clones and is missing some. V, J and clone size reflect that table, while D and trimming were determined from the DNA. The sample yields over 150,000 clones, approximately 84% seen once. This CDR3 has 11 amino acids. Germline V lookup: CDR1 DFQATT, CDR2 SNEGSKA (reference sequence). The clonotype was recovered from a man between 18 and 35 years old with active or convalescent COVID-19. The chain links TRBV20-1 to TRBJ1-1; D remains unclear. Sample: peripheral blood. CDR3 protein: CSLDTNTEAFF. CDR3 nucleotides: TGCAGCCTTGACACCAACACTGAAGCTTTCTTT.